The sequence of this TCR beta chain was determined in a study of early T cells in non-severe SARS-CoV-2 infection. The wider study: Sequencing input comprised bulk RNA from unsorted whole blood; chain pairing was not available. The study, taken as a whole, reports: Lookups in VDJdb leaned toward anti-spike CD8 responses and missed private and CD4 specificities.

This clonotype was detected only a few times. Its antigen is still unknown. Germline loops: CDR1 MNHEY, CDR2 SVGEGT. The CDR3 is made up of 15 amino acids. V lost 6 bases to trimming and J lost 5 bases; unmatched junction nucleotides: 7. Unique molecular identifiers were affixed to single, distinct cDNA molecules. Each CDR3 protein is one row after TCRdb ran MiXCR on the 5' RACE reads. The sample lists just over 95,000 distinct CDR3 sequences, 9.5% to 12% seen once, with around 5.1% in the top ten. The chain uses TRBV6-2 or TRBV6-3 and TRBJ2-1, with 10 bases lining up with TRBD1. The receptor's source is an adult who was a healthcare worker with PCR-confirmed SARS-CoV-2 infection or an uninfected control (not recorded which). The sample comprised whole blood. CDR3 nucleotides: TGTGCCAGCAGGGGGGGACAGGGGATCCACAATGAGCAGTTCTTC. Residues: CASRGGQGIHNEQFF.